One sample yielded the 9 T cell receptor beta chains listed below, sequenced in a study of shared clonotypes between healthy human individuals. The repertoire was sequenced with immunoSEQ multiplex PCR; TCRdb's copy has only in-frame clones and lacks some. The sample consists of some 350,000 clones, around 72% of them appearing once. Sequenced sample: memory CD4+ T cells sorted from blood. The subset was: CD45RA-negative fraction. These receptors were taken from a man under 40 in good health.

V usage is TRBV7-2 and J usage is TRBJ1-4, with 8 nucleotides matching TRBD1. The CDR3 consists of 15 residues. The V gene end was trimmed by 5 bases and the J gene end by 7 bases; junction bases not matched to a gene: 9. Germline CDR1 reads SGHTA; CDR2 reads FQGNSA. In DNA form, the CDR3 reads TGTGCCAGCAGCCTAAATACCGGGACAGGTGAAAAACTGTTTTTT. It translates to CASSLNTGTGEKLFF.

This chain links TRBV9 with TRBJ2-6, with 10 positions matching TRBD1. With 0 bases clipped from V and 0 bases from J, the junction kept 3 bases outside the gene matches. The CDR3 contains 18 residues. In germline, CDR1 is SGDLS, CDR2 YYNGEE. CDR3 in DNA: TGTGCCAGCAGCGTAGGAGGGACAGGGGACTCTGGGGCCAACGTCCTGACTTTC. Its translation: CASSVGGTGDSGANVLTF.

The rearrangement uses TRBV5-1 and TRBJ2-1; the match to TRBD2 covers 9 bases. CDR3 length: 19 amino acids. Trimming at V came to 2 bases and at J to 0 bases, leaving 12 bases not matched to a gene. Germline assignment: CDR1 SGHRS and CDR2 YFSETQ. CDR3 DNA: TGCGCCAGCAGCTTTCTGGGGCTAGCGGGGACTCTCTCCTACAATGAGCAGTTCTTC. Translated, it gives CASSFLGLAGTLSYNEQFF.

This sequence joins TRBV4-1 and TRBJ1-5; D gene unclear. Per the germline V gene, CDR1 is MGHRA and CDR2 is YSYEKL. CDR3 length: 12 amino acids. Trimming shortened V by 4 bases and J by 5 bases, and 6 bases separated the two germline ends. CDR3 nucleotides: TGCGCCAGCAGCCCACAACATCAGCCCCAGCATTTT. Amino acids: CASSPQHQPQHF.

The V call is TRBV9, the J call TRBJ1-4; 8 bases line up with TRBD1. The CDR3 sequence is 16 residues long. Trimming removed 4 bases from V and 2 bases from J; junction bases left unmatched: 7. The germline V gene has CDR1 SGDLS and CDR2 YYNGEE. This CDR3 reads CASSSPQGETNEKLFF. The CDR3 DNA is TGTGCCAGCAGCTCACCACAGGGGGAGACTAATGAAAAACTGTTTTTT.

Written as DNA, the CDR3 is TGTGCCAGCAGTTACTCGACGGGAAGCAATCAGCCCCAGCATTTT. It codes for CASSYSTGSNQPQHF. The chain uses TRBV6-5 and TRBJ1-5; D is ambiguous. The V end was cut by 0 bases, the J end by 1 base, with 7 bases between. The germline CDR1 and CDR2 sequences are MNHEY and SVGAGI. The CDR3 has 15 residues.

The J gene is TRBJ2-7, the V gene TRBV6-6, with D unclear. The V gene lost 8 bases and the J gene lost 2 bases, with 10 bases spanning the gap. Germline values: CDR1 MNHNY, CDR2 SVGAGI (reference sequence). This CDR3 is built from 12 residues. The CDR3, as DNA: TGTGCCAGCGGCCCATCTACCTACGAGCAGTACTTC. This gives the protein CASGPSTYEQYF.

The rearrangement joins TRBV29-1 to TRBJ2-3; D may be TRBD1 or TRBD2 (6 bases each). Germline CDR1 SQVTM, CDR2 ANQGSEA. Trimming removed 6 bases from V and 4 bases from J, with 17 bases in between. The CDR3 has 14 residues. CDR3 in DNA: TGCAGCGTCCTAGGGGGGAGTGGAGCAGATACGCAGTATTTT. This translates into CSVLGGSGADTQYF.

This sequence joins TRBV2 and TRBJ2-7; D not certain. Germline CDR1 SNHLY, CDR2 FYNNEI. Trimming removed 6 bases from V and 3 bases from J, with 6 bases in between. This CDR3 spans 11 amino acids. The CDR3 bases are TGTGCCAGCAGGGAGCTCTACGAGCAGTACTTC. Protein: CASRELYEQYF. Complete variable domain (other parts from reference TRBV2 and TRBJ2-7): EPEVTQTPSHQVTQMGQEVILRCVPISNHLYFYWYRQILGQKVEFLVSFYNNEISEKSEIFDDQFSVERPDGSNFTLKIRSTKLEDSAMYFCASRELYEQYFGPGTRLTVT.